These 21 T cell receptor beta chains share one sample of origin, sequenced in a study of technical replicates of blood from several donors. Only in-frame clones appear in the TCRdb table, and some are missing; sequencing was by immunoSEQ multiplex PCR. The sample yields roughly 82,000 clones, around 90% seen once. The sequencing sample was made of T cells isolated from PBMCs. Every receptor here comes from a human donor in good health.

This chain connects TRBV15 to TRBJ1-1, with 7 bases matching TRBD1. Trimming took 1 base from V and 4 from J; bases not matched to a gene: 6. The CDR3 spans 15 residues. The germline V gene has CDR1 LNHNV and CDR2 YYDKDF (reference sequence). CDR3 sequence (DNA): TGTGCCACCAGCAGAGTGAGGGGGCGTACCACTGAAGCTTTCTTT. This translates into CATSRVRGRTTEAFF.

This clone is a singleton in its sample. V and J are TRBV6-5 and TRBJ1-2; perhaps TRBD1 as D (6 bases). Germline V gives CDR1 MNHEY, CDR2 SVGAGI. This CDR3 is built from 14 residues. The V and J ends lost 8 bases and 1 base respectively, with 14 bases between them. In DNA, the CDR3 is TGTGCCAGCCCAGGACAGAAATATAACTATGGCTACACCTTC. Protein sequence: CASPGQKYNYGYTF.

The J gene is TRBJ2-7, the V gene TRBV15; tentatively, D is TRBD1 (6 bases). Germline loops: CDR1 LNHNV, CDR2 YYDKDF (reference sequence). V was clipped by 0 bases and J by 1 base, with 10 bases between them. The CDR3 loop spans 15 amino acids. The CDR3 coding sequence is TGTGCCACCAGCAGAGAACGACAGGTATCCTACGAGCAGTACTTC. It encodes CATSRERQVSYEQYF.

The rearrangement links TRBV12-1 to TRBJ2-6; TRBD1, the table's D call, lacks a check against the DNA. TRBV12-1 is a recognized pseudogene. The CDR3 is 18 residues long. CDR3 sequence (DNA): TGTGCCAGCAGCGGTCCAGTTGTAAGGACAAAGTCGGGCCAACGTCCTGACTTC. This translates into CASSGPVVRTKSGQRPDF.

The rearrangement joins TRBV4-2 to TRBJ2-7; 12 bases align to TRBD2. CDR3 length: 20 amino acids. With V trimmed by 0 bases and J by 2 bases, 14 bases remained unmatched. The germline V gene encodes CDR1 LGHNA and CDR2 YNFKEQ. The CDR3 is CASSQDRGLAGHNYTYEQYF. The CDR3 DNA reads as TGTGCCAGCAGCCAAGATCGGGGACTAGCGGGCCATAACTACACCTACGAGCAGTACTTC.

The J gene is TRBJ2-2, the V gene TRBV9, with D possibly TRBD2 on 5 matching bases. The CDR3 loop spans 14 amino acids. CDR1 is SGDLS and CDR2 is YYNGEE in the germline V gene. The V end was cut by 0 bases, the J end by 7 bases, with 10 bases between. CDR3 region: CASSVASGIGELFF. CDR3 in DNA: TGTGCCAGCAGCGTAGCGTCGGGGATCGGGGAGCTGTTTTTT.

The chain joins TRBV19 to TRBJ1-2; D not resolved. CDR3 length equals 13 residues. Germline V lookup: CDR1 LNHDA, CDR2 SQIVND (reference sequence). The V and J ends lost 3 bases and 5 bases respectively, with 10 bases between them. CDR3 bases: TGTGCCAGTAGTATGGGAGGGAAGTATGGCTACACCTTC. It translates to CASSMGGKYGYTF.

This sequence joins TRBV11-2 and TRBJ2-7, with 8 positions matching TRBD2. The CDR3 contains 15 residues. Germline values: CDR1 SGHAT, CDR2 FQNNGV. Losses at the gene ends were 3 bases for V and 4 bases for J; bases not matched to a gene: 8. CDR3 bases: TGTGCCAGCAGCTTGAGTAGCGGGGACCTTTACGAGCAGTACTTC. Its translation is CASSLSSGDLYEQYF.

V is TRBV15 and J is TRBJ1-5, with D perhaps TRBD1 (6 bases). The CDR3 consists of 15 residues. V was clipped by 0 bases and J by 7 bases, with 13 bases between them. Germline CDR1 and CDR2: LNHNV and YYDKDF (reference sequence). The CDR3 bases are TGTGCCACCAGCAGAGACAGGGGTCCTGGGCAGCCCCAGCATTTT. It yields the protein CATSRDRGPGQPQHF.

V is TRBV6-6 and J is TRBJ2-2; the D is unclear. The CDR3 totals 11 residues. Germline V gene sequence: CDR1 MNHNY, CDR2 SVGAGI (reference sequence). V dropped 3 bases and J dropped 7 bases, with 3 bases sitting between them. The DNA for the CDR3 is TGTGCCAGCAGTTATAACGGGGAGCTGTTTTTT. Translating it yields CASSYNGELFF.

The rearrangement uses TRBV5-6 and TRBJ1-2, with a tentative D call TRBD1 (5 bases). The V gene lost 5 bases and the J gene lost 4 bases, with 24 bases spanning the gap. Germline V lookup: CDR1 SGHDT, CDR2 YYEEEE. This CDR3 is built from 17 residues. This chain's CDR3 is CASSPGPGVAFSYGYTF. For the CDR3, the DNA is TGTGCCAGCAGTCCCGGCCCGGGGGTAGCCTTCAGCTATGGCTACACCTTC.

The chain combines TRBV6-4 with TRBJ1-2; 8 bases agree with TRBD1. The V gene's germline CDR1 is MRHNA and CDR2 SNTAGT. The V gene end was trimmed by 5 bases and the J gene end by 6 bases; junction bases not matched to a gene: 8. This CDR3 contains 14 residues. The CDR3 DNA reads TGTGCCAGCAGTTCTTGGACAGGGAGCCATGGCTACACCTTC. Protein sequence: CASSSWTGSHGYTF.

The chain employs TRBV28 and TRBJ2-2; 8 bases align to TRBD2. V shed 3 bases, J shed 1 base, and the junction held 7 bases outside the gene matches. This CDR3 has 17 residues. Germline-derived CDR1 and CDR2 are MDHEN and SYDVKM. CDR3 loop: CASSFVLAGGNTGELFF. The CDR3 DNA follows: TGTGCCAGCAGTTTCGTCCTGGCGGGAGGGAACACCGGGGAGCTGTTTTTT.

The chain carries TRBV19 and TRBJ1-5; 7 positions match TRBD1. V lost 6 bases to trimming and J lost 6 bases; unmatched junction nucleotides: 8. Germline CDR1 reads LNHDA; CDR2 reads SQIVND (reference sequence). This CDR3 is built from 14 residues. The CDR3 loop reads CASRGTVGGQPQHF. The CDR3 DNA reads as TGTGCCAGTAGGGGGACAGTAGGCGGTCAGCCCCAGCATTTT.

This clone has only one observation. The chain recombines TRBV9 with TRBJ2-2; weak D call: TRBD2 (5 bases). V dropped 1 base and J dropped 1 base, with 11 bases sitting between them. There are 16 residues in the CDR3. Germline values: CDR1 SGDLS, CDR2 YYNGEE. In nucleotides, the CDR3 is TGTGCCAGCAGCGTAACGGCGGGCGGGAACACCGGGGAGCTGTTTTTT. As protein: CASSVTAGGNTGELFF.

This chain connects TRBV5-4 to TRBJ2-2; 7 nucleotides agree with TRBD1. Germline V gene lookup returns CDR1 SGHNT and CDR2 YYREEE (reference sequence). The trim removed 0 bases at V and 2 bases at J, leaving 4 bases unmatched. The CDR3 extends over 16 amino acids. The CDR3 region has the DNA TGTGCCAGCAGCTTGGAGGGGGCCGTAAACACCGGGGAGCTGTTTTTT. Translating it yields CASSLEGAVNTGELFF.

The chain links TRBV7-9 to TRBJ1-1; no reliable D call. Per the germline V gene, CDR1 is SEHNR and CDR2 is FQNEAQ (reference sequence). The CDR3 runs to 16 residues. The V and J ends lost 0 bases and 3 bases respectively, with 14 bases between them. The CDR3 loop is CASSLAGTAGDTEAFF. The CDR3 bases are TGTGCCAGCAGCTTAGCGGGTACAGCCGGGGACACTGAAGCTTTCTTT.

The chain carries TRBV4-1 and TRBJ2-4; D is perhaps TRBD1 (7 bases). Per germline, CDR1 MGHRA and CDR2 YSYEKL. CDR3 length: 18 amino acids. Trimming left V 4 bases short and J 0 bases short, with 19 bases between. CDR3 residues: CASSPGGSSPLAKNIQYF. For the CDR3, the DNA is TGCGCCAGCAGCCCAGGGGGGAGCTCACCCCTAGCCAAAAACATTCAGTACTTC.

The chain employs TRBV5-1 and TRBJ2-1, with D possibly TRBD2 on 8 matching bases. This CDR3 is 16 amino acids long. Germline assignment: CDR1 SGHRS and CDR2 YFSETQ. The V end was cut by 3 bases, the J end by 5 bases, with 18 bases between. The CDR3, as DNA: TGCGCCAGCAGCTCAAGGACAGGAGCGGGGGACAATGAGCAGTTCTTC. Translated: CASSSRTGAGDNEQFF.

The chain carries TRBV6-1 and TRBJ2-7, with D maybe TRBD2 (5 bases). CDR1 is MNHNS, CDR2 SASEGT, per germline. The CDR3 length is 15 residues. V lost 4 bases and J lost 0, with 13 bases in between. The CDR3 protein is CASSVGRRGSYEQYF. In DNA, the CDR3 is TGTGCCAGCAGTGTGGGTCGACGGGGCTCCTACGAGCAGTACTTC.

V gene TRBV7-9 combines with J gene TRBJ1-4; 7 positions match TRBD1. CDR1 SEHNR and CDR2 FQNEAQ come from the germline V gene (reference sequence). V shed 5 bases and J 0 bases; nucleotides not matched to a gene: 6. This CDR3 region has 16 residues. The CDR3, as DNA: TGTGCCAGCAGCCTACAGGGGCGCGCAACTAATGAAAAACTGTTTTTT. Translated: CASSLQGRATNEKLFF.